The sequence of this T cell receptor (beta chain) was determined in a study of T-cell memory formation after mild COVID-19. This clonotype was counted many times. Each CDR3 protein gets one entry after TCRdb re-called the 5' RACE reads with MiXCR. The table lists more than 120,000 distinct CDR3 sequences, 6% to 7% of them singletons. The TCR sequence derives from an adult woman who had mild COVID-19 (a few samples of this study predate the infection). Cell type and time point are not known. Sequencing was done on a sample of PBMCs or a T cell subset sorted from them (not recorded which).

The CDR3 DNA follows: TGTGCCAGCTCAGGGACCCAGAACACTGAAGCTTTCTTT. Protein sequence: CASSGTQNTEAFF. V is TRBV18 and J is TRBJ1-1; possible D gene TRBD1, 5 bases. Germline V gives CDR1 KGHSH, CDR2 LQKENI. Trimming removed 5 bases from V and 1 base from J, with 8 bases in between. The CDR3 totals 13 residues.